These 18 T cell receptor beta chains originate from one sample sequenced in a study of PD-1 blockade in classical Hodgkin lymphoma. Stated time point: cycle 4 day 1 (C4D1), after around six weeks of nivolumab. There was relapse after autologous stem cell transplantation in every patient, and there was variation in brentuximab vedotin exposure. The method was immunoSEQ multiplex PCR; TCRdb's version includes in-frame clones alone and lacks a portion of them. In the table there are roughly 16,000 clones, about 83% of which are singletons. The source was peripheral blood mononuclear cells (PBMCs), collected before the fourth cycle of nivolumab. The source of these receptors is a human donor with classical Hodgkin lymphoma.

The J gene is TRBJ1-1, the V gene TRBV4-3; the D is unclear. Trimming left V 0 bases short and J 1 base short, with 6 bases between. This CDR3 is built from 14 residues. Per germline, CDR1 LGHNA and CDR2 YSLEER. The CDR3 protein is CASSQDHQNTEAFF. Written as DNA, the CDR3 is TGCGCCAGCAGCCAAGATCATCAGAACACTGAAGCTTTCTTT.

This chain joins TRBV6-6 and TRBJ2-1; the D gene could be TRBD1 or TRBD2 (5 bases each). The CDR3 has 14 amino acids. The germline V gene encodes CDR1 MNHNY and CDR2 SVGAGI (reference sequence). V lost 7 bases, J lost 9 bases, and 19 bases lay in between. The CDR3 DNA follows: TGTGCCAGCAATGAGCTTTCGGGGCTTCTTGAGCAGTTCTTC. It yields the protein CASNELSGLLEQFF.

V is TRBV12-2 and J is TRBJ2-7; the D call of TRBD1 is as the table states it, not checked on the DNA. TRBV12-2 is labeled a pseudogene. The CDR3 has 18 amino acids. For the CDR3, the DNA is TGTGCAAGTCGCTTAGCGGGGAAGTTTTGGGGGCCCTCCTACGAGCAGTACTTC. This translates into CASRLAGKFWGPSYEQYF.

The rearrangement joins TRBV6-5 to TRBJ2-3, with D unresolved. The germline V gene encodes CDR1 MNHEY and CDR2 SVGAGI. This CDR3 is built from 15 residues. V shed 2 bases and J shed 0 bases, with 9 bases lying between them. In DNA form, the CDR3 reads TGTGCCAGCAGTTACCGACACATTAGCACAGATACGCAGTATTTT. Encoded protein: CASSYRHISTDTQYF.

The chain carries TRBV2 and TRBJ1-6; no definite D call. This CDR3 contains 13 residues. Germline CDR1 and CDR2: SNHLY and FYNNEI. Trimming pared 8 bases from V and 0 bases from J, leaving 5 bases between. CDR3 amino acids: CASFGSYNSPLHF. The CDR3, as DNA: TGTGCCAGCTTCGGCTCCTATAATTCACCCCTCCACTTT.

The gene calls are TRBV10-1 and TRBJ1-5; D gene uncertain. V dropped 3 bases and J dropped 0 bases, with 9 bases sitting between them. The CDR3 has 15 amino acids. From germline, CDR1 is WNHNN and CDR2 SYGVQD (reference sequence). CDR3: CASSDTVASNQPQHF. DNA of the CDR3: TGCGCCAGCAGTGACACGGTTGCTAGCAATCAGCCCCAGCATTTT.

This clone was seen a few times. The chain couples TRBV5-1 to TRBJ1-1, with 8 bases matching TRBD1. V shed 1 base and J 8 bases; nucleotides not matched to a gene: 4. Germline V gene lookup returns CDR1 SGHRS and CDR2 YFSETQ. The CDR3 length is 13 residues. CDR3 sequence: CASSLLGQGEAFF. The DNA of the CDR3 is TGCGCCAGCAGCTTGCTTGGACAGGGAGAAGCTTTCTTT.

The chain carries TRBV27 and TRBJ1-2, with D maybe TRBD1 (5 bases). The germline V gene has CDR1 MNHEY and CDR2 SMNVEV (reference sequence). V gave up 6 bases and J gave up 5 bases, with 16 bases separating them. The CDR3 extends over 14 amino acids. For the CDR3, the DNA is TGTGCCAGCAGCGGTACGGGGAGGGGATATGGCTACACCTTC. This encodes CASSGTGRGYGYTF.

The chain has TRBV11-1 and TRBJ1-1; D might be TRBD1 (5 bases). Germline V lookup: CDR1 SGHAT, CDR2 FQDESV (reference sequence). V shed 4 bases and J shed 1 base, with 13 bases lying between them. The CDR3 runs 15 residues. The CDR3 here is CASSSGGSGNTEAFF. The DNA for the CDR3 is TGTGCCAGCAGCTCCGGGGGGTCCGGGAACACTGAAGCTTTCTTT. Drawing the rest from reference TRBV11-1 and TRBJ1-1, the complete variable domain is EAEVAQSPRYKITEKSQAVAFWCDPISGHATLYWYRQILGQGPELLVQFQDESVVDDSQLPKDRFSAERLKGVDSTLKIQPAELGDSAMYLCASSSGGSGNTEAFFGQGTRLTVV.

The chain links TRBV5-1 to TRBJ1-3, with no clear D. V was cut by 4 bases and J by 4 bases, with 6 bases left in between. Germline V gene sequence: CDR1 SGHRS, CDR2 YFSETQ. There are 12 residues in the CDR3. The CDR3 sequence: CASSLGGNTIYF. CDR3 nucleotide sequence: TGCGCCAGCAGCCTGGGGGGAAACACCATATATTTT.

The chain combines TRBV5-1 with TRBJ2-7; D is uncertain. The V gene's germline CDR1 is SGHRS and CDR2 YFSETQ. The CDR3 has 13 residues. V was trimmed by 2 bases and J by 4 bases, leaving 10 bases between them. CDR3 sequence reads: CASSLGRNYEQYF. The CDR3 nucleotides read TGCGCCAGCAGCTTAGGACGGAATTACGAGCAGTACTTC. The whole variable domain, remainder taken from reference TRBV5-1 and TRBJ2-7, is KAGVTQTPRYLIKTRGQQVTLSCSPISGHRSVSWYQQTPGQGLQFLFEYFSETQRNKGNFPGRFSGRQFSNSRSEMNVSTLELGDSALYLCASSLGRNYEQYFGPGTRLTVT.

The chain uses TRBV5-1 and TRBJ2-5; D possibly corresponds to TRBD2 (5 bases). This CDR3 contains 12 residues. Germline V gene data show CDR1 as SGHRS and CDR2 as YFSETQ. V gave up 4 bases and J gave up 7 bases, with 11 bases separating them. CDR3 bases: TGCGCCAGCAGCGAGGGTCTGTTGACCCAGTACTTC. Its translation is CASSEGLLTQYF.

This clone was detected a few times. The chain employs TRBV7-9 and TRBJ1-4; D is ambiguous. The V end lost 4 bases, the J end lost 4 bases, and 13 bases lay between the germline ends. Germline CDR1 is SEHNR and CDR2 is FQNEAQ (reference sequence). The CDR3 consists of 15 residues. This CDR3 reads CASSSRTGINEKLFF. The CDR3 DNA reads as TGTGCCAGCAGCTCCCGGACGGGCATTAATGAAAAACTGTTTTTT.

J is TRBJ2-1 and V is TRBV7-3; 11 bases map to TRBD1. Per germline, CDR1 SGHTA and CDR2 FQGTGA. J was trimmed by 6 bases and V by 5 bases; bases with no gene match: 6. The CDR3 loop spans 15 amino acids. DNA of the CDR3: TGTGCCAGCAGCCAAGGACAGGGGGCAAGCAATGAGCAGTTCTTC. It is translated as CASSQGQGASNEQFF.

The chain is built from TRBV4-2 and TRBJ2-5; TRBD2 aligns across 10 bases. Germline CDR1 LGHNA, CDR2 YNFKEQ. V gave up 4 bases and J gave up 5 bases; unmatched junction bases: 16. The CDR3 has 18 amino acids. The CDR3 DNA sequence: TGTGCCAGCAGCCTACGACCTGCCGGGCTAGCGGGGGTTGAGACCCAGTACTTC. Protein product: CASSLRPAGLAGVETQYF.

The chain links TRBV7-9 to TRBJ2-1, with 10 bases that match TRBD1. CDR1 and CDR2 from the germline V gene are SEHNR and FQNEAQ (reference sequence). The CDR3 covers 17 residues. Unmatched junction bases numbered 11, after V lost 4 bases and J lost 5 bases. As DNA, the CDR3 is TGTGCCAGCAGCTCGAGCTTGGACAGGGGGTATGACAATGAGCAGTTCTTC. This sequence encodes CASSSSLDRGYDNEQFF.

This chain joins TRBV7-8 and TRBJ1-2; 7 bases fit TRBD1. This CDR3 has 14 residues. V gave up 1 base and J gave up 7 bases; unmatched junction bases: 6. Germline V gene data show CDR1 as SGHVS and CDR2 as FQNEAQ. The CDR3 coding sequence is TGTGCCAGCAGCTTAGAGGGAGGGACAGCTGGCTACACCTTC. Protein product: CASSLEGGTAGYTF.

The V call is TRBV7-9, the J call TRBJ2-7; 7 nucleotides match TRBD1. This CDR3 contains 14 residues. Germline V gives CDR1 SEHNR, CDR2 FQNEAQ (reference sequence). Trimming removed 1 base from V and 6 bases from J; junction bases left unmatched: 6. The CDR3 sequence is CASSLEGGKAEQYF. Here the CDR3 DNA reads TGTGCCAGCAGCTTAGAAGGGGGCAAGGCCGAGCAGTACTTC.